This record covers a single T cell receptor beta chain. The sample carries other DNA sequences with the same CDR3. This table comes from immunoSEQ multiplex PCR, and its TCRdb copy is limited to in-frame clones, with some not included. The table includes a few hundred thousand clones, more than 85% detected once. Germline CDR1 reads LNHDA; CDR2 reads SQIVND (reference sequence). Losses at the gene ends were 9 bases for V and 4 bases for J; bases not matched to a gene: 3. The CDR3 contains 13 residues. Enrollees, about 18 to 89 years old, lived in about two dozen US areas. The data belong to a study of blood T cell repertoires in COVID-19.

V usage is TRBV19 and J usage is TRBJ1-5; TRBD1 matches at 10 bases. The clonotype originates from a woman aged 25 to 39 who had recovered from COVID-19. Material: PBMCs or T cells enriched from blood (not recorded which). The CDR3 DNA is TGTGCCAGCCGGGACAGGGGTAATCAGCCCCAGCATTTT. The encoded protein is CASRDRGNQPQHF.